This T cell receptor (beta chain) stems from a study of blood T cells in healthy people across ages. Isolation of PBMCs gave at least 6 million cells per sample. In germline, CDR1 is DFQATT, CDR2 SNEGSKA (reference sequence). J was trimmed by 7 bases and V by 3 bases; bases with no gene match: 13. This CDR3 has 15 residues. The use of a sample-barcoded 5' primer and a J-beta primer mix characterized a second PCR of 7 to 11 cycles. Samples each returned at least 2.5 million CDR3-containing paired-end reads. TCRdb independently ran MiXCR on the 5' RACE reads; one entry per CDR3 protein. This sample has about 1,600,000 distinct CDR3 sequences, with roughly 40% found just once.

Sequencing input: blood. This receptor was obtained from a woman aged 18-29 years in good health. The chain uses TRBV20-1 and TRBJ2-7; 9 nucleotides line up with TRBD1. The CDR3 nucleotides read TGCAGTGCTAGGGAGACAGGGGGACTATACAATGAGCAGTACTTC. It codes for CSARETGGLYNEQYF.